The 30 T cell receptor beta chains below were found in one sample sequenced in a study of shared clonotypes between healthy human individuals (dated by TCRdb to 2020 to 2021). The library was prepared using the immunoSEQ multiplex PCR assay. As stored in TCRdb, this immuneACCESS dataset retains in-frame rearrangements with V and J assigned. A fraction of the clones does not appear; measured against another copy, unresolved V genes explain less than half of the discrepancy, and the remainder lacks a known reason. Present in this sample are roughly 2,500,000 clones, 80% to 95% of which were seen just once. Around 0.37% of the sample rests with the top ten. Sequenced material: naive CD4+ T cells from PBMCs. The cell subset or site tag for this specimen amounts to: CD45RA+ positively selected. These receptors all come from a man between 18 and 29 years old in good health. Some clones in this sample may be carry-over from other donors' samples.

The rearrangement joins TRBV27 to TRBJ1-2; perhaps TRBD1 as D (5 bases). Trimming stripped 5 bases from V and 8 bases from J, with 15 bases between. CDR3 length equals 13 residues. Germline V CDR1 and CDR2: MNHEY, SMNVEV (reference sequence). CDR3 in DNA: TGTGCCAGCAGTCGGGGCTGGGGAGAGGGCTACACCTTC. Amino acids: CASSRGWGEGYTF.

The CDR3 DNA reads as TGTGCCAGCACGGGAGAGGGGGGCAAAGGTAACGGTGAAGCTTTCTTT. This translates into CASTGEGGKGNGEAFF. The chain uses TRBV28 and TRBJ1-1; D possibly corresponds to TRBD1 (6 bases). V gave up 7 bases and J gave up 7 bases, with 25 bases separating them. In germline, CDR1 is MDHEN, CDR2 SYDVKM. The CDR3 runs 16 residues.

Here the CDR3 DNA reads TGCGCCAGCAGCCAGGCTACAGGGGGTCACACAGATACGCAGTATTTT. It encodes CASSQATGGHTDTQYF. The chain links TRBV4-3 to TRBJ2-3; 8 positions match TRBD1. The germline V gene has CDR1 LGHNA and CDR2 YSLEER. J was trimmed by 2 bases and V by 3 bases; bases with no gene match: 7. This CDR3 contains 16 residues.

This clone was found once. The genes are TRBV28 and TRBJ2-5; 7 bases align to TRBD2. The closer fit of TRBJ2-7 to the DNA end suggests the J call may be wrong. CDR1 and CDR2 (germline): MDHEN, SYDVKM. The CDR3 totals 16 residues. The CDR3 nucleotides are TGTGCCAGCAGTTTACAGGGAGGGACGGTATCCTACGAGCAGTACTTC. Its translation is CASSLQGGTVSYEQYF.

The chain couples TRBV4-2 to TRBJ2-2; D possibly corresponds to TRBD2 (7 bases). Between the trimmed V and J ends, which lost 3 bases and 5 bases, there was a span of 19 bases. Germline CDR1 is LGHNA and CDR2 is YNFKEQ. The CDR3 spans 17 residues. The CDR3 nucleotides are TGTGCCAGCAGCCATCCCCAGGCGGGGGCCGAAACCGGGGAGCTGTTTTTT. It codes for CASSHPQAGAETGELFF.

This chain links TRBV5-6 with TRBJ1-4; 10 positions agree with TRBD1. Germline V lookup: CDR1 SGHDT, CDR2 YYEEEE. Trimming at V came to 4 bases and at J to 2 bases, leaving 5 bases not matched to a gene. The length of the CDR3 is 16 residues. The CDR3 sequence is CASSGDRGITNEKLFF. CDR3 coding DNA: TGTGCCAGCAGCGGGGACAGGGGCATCACTAATGAAAAACTGTTTTTT. The variable domain in full, completed from reference TRBV5-6 and TRBJ1-4, reads DAGVTQSPTHLIKTRGQQVTLRCSPKSGHDTVSWYQQALGQGPQFIFQYYEEEERQRGNFPDRFSGHQFPNYSSELNVNALLLGDSALYLCASSGDRGITNEKLFFGSGTQLSVL.

V is TRBV7-6 and J is TRBJ2-7; perhaps TRBD2 as D (6 bases). Per germline, CDR1 SGHVS and CDR2 FNYEAQ. The CDR3 length is 17 residues. The V and J ends lost 3 bases and 2 bases respectively, with 20 bases between them. The CDR3 loop is CASSFPSTGTSTYEQYF. CDR3 nucleotides: TGTGCCAGCAGCTTCCCGTCAACCGGGACTTCGACCTACGAGCAGTACTTC. Combining the CDR3 with reference TRBV7-6 and TRBJ2-7 gives the whole variable domain GAGVSQSPRYKVTKRGQDVALRCDPISGHVSLYWYRQALGQGPEFLTYFNYEAQQDKSGLPNDRFSAERPEGSISTLTIQRTEQRDSAMYRCASSFPSTGTSTYEQYFGPGTRLTVT.

The genes are TRBV9 and TRBJ2-3; TRBD2 aligns across 9 bases. The ends lost 8 bases at V and 6 bases at J; junction bases unmatched: 16. Germline V gene sequence: CDR1 SGDLS, CDR2 YYNGEE. This CDR3 has 16 amino acids. CDR3 residues: CASKRNLAGRWDTQYF. The CDR3 DNA reads as TGTGCCAGTAAACGAAACCTAGCGGGAAGATGGGATACGCAGTATTTT.

V and J are TRBV7-6 and TRBJ1-2; a possible D gene is TRBD1 (5 bases). The CDR3 length is 15 residues. V gave up 5 bases and J gave up 2 bases, with 15 bases separating them. Per the germline V gene, CDR1 is SGHVS and CDR2 is FNYEAQ. The CDR3 region is CASSPRDSLNYGYTF. Written as DNA, the CDR3 is TGTGCCAGCAGCCCTCGGGACTCCTTAAACTATGGCTACACCTTC.

The chain has TRBV11-2 and TRBJ2-5; possibly TRBD2 for D (6 bases). V lost 5 bases to trimming and J lost 1 base, with 17 bases between them. The CDR3 has 16 residues. CDR1 SGHAT and CDR2 FQNNGV come from the germline V gene. This CDR3 is CASSPTTRETQETQYF. The CDR3 coding sequence is TGTGCCAGCAGCCCTACTACCCGGGAGACCCAAGAGACCCAGTACTTC.

V is TRBV5-8 and J is TRBJ1-2, with D perhaps TRBD1 (5 bases). V lost 4 bases and J lost 4, with 14 bases in between. The CDR3 runs 14 residues. Germline V CDR1 and CDR2: SGHTS, YDEGEE. The CDR3 loop reads CASSALRGLYGYTF. CDR3 in DNA: TGTGCCAGCAGCGCACTAAGGGGTCTCTATGGCTACACCTTC.

The genes are TRBV27 and TRBJ2-1; D not resolved. There are 13 residues in the CDR3. The V end lost 1 base, the J end lost 6 bases, and 7 bases lay between the germline ends. Germline V CDR1 and CDR2: MNHEY, SMNVEV (reference sequence). CDR3 sequence: CASSLLSRNEQFF. The CDR3, as DNA: TGTGCCAGCAGTTTATTGTCGCGCAATGAGCAGTTCTTC.

The V call is TRBV27, the J call TRBJ1-1; D is ambiguous. Germline CDR1 reads MNHEY; CDR2 reads SMNVEV (reference sequence). This CDR3 is built from 14 residues. Trimming left V 6 bases short and J 0 bases short, with 11 bases between. CDR3 in amino acids: CASRRDTLNTEAFF. The CDR3 region has the DNA TGTGCCAGCAGACGTGACACCTTGAACACTGAAGCTTTCTTT.

This sequence joins TRBV7-2 and TRBJ1-1; no definite D call. The germline V gene has CDR1 SGHTA and CDR2 FQGNSA. This CDR3 is built from 14 residues. V lost 3 bases to trimming and J lost 3 bases, with 11 bases between them. CDR3 coding DNA: TGTGCCAGCAGCTTCTCAGGAATTTACACTGAAGCTTTCTTT. Translating it yields CASSFSGIYTEAFF.

The chain joins TRBV29-1 to TRBJ1-1, with TRBD1 matching 9 bases. Germline V gene data show CDR1 as SQVTM and CDR2 as ANQGSEA. The CDR3 consists of 15 residues. The J segment lost 6 bases and the V segment lost 4 bases, leaving 12 bases of the junction unmatched. The CDR3 sequence is CSVVSWDRVLSEAFF. CDR3 nucleotide sequence: TGCAGCGTTGTTTCGTGGGACAGGGTTTTATCTGAAGCTTTCTTT.

A remark on this clone: The junction departs from the called germline gene at one end, perhaps through a read error. This chain joins TRBV29-1 and TRBJ1-5; TRBD1 matches 7 bases. This CDR3 has 13 amino acids. Germline assignment: CDR1 SQVTM and CDR2 ANQGSEA. The CDR3 DNA sequence: TGCAGCGCTGAAATACAGGGGAAACAGCCCCAGCATTTT. Translation: CSAEIQGKQPQHF.

The chain recombines TRBV5-1 with TRBJ2-2; tentative D call: TRBD1 (5 bases). Trimming pared 0 bases from V and 6 bases from J, leaving 15 bases between. Looked up from germline, CDR1 is SGHRS and CDR2 is YFSETQ. The CDR3 spans 16 residues. In DNA, the CDR3 is TGCGCCAGCAGCTTGGCGACAGTCCCTTTGGCCGGGGAGCTGTTTTTT. Amino acids: CASSLATVPLAGELFF.

This chain links TRBV7-8 with TRBJ1-2; D perhaps matches TRBD1 (5 bases). This CDR3 region has 16 residues. Per the germline V gene, CDR1 is SGHVS and CDR2 is FQNEAQ. Trimming stripped 0 bases from V and 4 bases from J, with 15 bases between. Here the CDR3 reads CASSLAPGAVSYGYTF. CDR3 DNA sequence: TGTGCCAGCAGCTTAGCCCCCGGGGCCGTGAGCTATGGCTACACCTTC.

Remarks on this clone: In the same sample, other DNA sequences code for this CDR3. The chain has TRBV5-1 and TRBJ1-1; 7 nucleotides match TRBD1. Germline V CDR1 and CDR2: SGHRS, YFSETQ. CDR3 length: 13 residues. With 3 bases clipped from V and 4 bases from J, the junction kept 3 bases outside the gene matches. The CDR3 loop is CASSSPGGTEAFF. The CDR3 bases are TGCGCCAGCAGCTCCCCAGGGGGCACTGAAGCTTTCTTT.

J is TRBJ1-1 and V is TRBV18, with D possibly matching TRBD1 (5 bases). Germline CDR1 KGHSH, CDR2 LQKENI. The length of the CDR3 is 15 residues. V shed 6 bases and J shed 3 bases, with 17 bases lying between them. The CDR3 nucleotides read TGTGCCAGCTCTTGGGGGTGGGGCGGTGACACTGAAGCTTTCTTT. Its protein is CASSWGWGGDTEAFF.

The chain carries TRBV25-1 and TRBJ2-1; D uncertain. Trimming shortened V by 6 bases and J by 7 bases, and 13 bases separated the two germline ends. CDR1 is MGHDK and CDR2 is SYGVNS in the germline V gene. This CDR3 has 13 residues. CDR3 sequence: CASSPLGINEQFF. CDR3 sequence (DNA): TGTGCCAGCAGCCCTTTAGGGATTAATGAGCAGTTCTTC.

The chain links TRBV28 to TRBJ1-2; unclear D gene. CDR1 and CDR2 (germline): MDHEN, SYDVKM. The CDR3 is 13 amino acids. V was shortened by 5 bases and J by 4 bases, with 11 bases between the two germline ends. CDR3 region: CASSTPDGYGYTF. The CDR3 region has the DNA TGTGCCAGCAGTACCCCGGACGGCTATGGCTACACCTTC.

Worth noting for this clone: Other DNA sequences within the sample encode an identical CDR3. The chain carries TRBV9 and TRBJ2-7, with 13 bases aligning to TRBD2. Germline V gene sequence: CDR1 SGDLS, CDR2 YYNGEE. This CDR3 contains 16 residues. V gave up 4 bases and J gave up 3 bases; unmatched junction bases: 7. The CDR3 coding sequence is TGTGCCAGCAGCCCCCGGACTAGCGGGAGCCTCTACGAGCAGTACTTC. Translation gives CASSPRTSGSLYEQYF.

The chain links TRBV6-5 to TRBJ1-3, with unresolved D. Germline CDR1 reads MNHEY; CDR2 reads SVGAGI. The CDR3 sequence is 15 residues long. Trimming removed 6 bases at V and 2 bases at J, with 14 bases between. The CDR3 DNA sequence: TGTGCCAGCAGGAGCCACAGCGGACCTGGAAACACCATATATTTT. This codes for CASRSHSGPGNTIYF.

The chain recombines TRBV5-5 with TRBJ1-3; 10 bases align to TRBD1. Germline CDR1 reads SGHKS; CDR2 reads YYEKEE (reference sequence). The CDR3 consists of 16 residues. V was clipped by 3 bases and J by 3 bases; unmatched bases: 6. The CDR3 region is CASSYDRGRRGNTIYF. As DNA, the CDR3 is TGTGCCAGCAGCTATGACAGGGGGCGGCGTGGAAACACCATATATTTT.

The chain links TRBV25-1 to TRBJ1-6, with D possibly matching TRBD1 (5 bases). Germline V gives CDR1 MGHDK, CDR2 SYGVNS. V was pared by 3 bases and J by 0 bases, with 6 bases between. There are 15 residues in the CDR3. The CDR3 DNA sequence: TGTGCCAGCAGTGAGGGGGGCTCCTATAATTCACCCCTCCACTTT. Encoded protein: CASSEGGSYNSPLHF.

The rearrangement joins TRBV28 to TRBJ2-3, with 8 bases that match TRBD2. The CDR3 is 16 residues long. Germline loops: CDR1 MDHEN, CDR2 SYDVKM. The V gene end was trimmed by 3 bases and the J gene end by 1 base; junction bases not matched to a gene: 6. CDR3 coding DNA: TGTGCCAGCAGTTTCTCCCGAGCGGGGGGCACAGATACGCAGTATTTT. Translating it yields CASSFSRAGGTDTQYF.

The J gene is TRBJ2-1, the V gene TRBV6-5, with D perhaps TRBD2 (5 bases). The germline V gene encodes CDR1 MNHEY and CDR2 SVGAGI. The CDR3 is 13 amino acids. Trimming took 8 bases from V and 4 from J, leaving 12 bases between them. This CDR3 reads CASWSGTYNEQFF. In nucleotides, the CDR3 is TGTGCCAGCTGGAGCGGTACATACAATGAGCAGTTCTTC.

This clone was detected only once. This CDR3 is also generated by other DNA sequences in the sample. J is TRBJ2-5 and V is TRBV5-1; D not resolved. Germline CDR1 SGHRS, CDR2 YFSETQ. V was pared by 0 bases and J by 4 bases, with 7 bases between. The CDR3 is made up of 13 amino acids. The CDR3 loop reads CASSLGQGETQYF. CDR3 in DNA: TGCGCCAGCAGCTTGGGGCAAGGAGAGACCCAGTACTTC.

Only one count was recorded for this clone. The chain combines TRBV9 with TRBJ2-7; 9 positions agree with TRBD1. CDR3 length equals 15 residues. Germline V gene sequence: CDR1 SGDLS, CDR2 YYNGEE. The V and J ends lost 0 bases and 6 bases, in that order; junction bases with no gene match: 7. CDR3 in amino acids: CASSVVGTGSGEQYF. DNA of the CDR3: TGTGCCAGCAGCGTAGTGGGGACAGGGTCTGGCGAGCAGTACTTC.